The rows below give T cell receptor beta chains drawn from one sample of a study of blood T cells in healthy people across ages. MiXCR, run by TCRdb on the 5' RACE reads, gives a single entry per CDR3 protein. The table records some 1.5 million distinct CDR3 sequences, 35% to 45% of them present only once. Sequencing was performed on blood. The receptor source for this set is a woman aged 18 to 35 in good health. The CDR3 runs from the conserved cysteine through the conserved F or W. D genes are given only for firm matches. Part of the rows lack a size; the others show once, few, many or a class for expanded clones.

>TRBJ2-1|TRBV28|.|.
CANSSWRDGEQFF
TGTGCCAACAGTTCTTGGCGGGACGGTGAGCAGTTCTTC
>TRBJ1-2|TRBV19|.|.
CASSPAGRRNGYTF
TGTGCCAGTAGTCCCGCAGGACGGCGGAACGGCTACACCTTC
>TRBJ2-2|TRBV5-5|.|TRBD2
CASSFTSGRANTGELFF
TGTGCCAGCAGCTTCACTAGCGGGAGGGCGAACACCGGGGAGCTGTTTTTT
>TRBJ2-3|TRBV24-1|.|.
CATSGIGGLADTQYF
TGTGCCACCAGCGGGATCGGCGGTCTGGCAGATACGCAGTATTTT
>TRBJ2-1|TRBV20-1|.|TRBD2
CSAGDPAGGKFNEQFF
TGCAGTGCTGGAGACCCAGCGGGGGGAAAGTTCAATGAGCAGTTCTTC
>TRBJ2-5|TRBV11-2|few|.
CASTLVAAETQYF
TGTGCCAGCACACTTGTAGCCGCGGAGACCCAGTACTTC
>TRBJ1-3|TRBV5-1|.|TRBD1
CASSLAGQGGDSGNTIYF
TGCGCCAGCAGCTTGGCGGGACAGGGAGGAGACTCTGGAAACACCATATATTTT
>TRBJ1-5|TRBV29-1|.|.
CSVELGRGNQPQHF
TGCAGCGTTGAGCTAGGGAGGGGCAATCAGCCCCAGCATTTT
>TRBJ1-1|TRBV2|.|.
CASRRTQGENTEAFF
TGTGCCAGCAGAAGGACACAGGGAGAGAACACTGAAGCTTTCTTT
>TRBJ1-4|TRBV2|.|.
CASSEEGLNEKLFF
TGTGCCAGCAGTGAAGAGGGGTTGAATGAAAAACTGTTTTTT
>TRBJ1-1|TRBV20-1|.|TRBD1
CSARIRDRGMNTEAFF
TGCAGTGCTAGGATCCGGGACAGGGGCATGAACACTGAAGCTTTCTTT
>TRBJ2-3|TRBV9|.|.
CASSPSFVTDTQYF
TGTGCCAGCAGCCCGAGTTTCGTCACAGATACGCAGTATTTT
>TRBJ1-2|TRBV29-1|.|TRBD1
CSVPTHRGGYTF
TGCAGCGTCCCCACTCACAGGGGTGGCTACACCTTC
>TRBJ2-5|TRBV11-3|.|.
CASSLGVWTQETQYF
TGTGCCAGCAGCTTAGGAGTTTGGACCCAAGAGACCCAGTACTTC
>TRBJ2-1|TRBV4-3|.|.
CASSRGSTNSYNEQFF
TGCGCCAGCAGCCGAGGGAGTACAAACTCCTACAATGAGCAGTTCTTC
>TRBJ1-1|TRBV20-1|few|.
CSAGGQQSREAFF
TGCAGTGCTGGAGGACAGCAGTCCCGTGAAGCTTTCTTT
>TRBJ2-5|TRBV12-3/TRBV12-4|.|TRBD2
CASSSGTSGGTIQETQYF
TGTGCCAGCAGTTCAGGGACTAGCGGGGGGACTATTCAAGAGACCCAGTACTTC
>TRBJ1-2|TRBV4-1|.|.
CASSQDWGSRYGYTF
TGCGCCAGCAGCCAAGATTGGGGGTCTCGCTATGGCTACACCTTC
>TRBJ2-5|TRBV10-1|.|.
CASSDWGEETQYF
TGCGCCAGCAGTGATTGGGGAGAAGAGACCCAGTACTTC
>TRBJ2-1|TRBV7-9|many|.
CASSLGQISYNEQFF
TGCGCCAGCAGCTTGGGGCAGATCTCCTACAATGAGCAGTTCTTC
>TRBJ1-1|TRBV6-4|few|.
CASSPGGAGTEAFF
TGTGCCAGCAGTCCGGGGGGCGCCGGCACTGAAGCTTTCTTT
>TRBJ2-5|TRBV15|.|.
CATSRGGMGETQYF
TGTGCCACCAGCAGAGGGGGCATGGGAGAGACCCAGTACTTC
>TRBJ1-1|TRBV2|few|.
CASSLFSELNTEAFF
TGTGCCAGCAGCCTTTTTTCAGAATTGAACACTGAAGCTTTCTTT
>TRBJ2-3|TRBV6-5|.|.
CASSYSIGDTQYF
TGTGCCAGCAGTTACTCGATAGGAGATACGCAGTATTTT